A single sample gave rise to the 29 T cell receptor beta chains below, sequenced in a study of T cell changes during pregnancy in multiple sclerosis. The repertoire was sequenced with immunoSEQ multiplex PCR; TCRdb's copy has only in-frame clones and lacks some. The table has approximately 39,000 clones, over 90% seen once. The sample consisted of CD4+ T cells from peripheral blood mononuclear cells, taken in the second trimester of pregnancy. All receptors come from a female donor with multiple sclerosis, enrolled in a pregnancy study.

This rearrangement joins TRBV19 to TRBJ2-3; D is ambiguous. The CDR3 totals 14 residues. V lost 4 bases to trimming and J lost 0 bases, with 8 bases between them. CDR1 LNHDA and CDR2 SQIVND come from the germline V gene (reference sequence). The CDR3 here is CASSTGSSTDTQYF. CDR3 nucleotide sequence: TGTGCCAGTAGTACCGGTTCTAGCACAGATACGCAGTATTTT.

The chain couples TRBV28 to TRBJ1-2; D gene unclear. The CDR3 loop spans 15 amino acids. Germline V gives CDR1 MDHEN, CDR2 SYDVKM. The germline V and J ends were trimmed by 2 bases and 2 bases, with 12 bases remaining between them. The CDR3 is CASSLGNTRNYGYTF. The CDR3 nucleotides are TGTGCCAGCAGTTTAGGCAACACCAGAAACTATGGCTACACCTTC.

The gene calls are TRBV2 and TRBJ1-4; 8 nucleotides match TRBD1. Unmatched junction bases numbered 8, after V lost 7 bases and J lost 4 bases. Germline CDR1 and CDR2: SNHLY and FYNNEI. The CDR3 has 15 residues. As DNA, the CDR3 is TGTGCCAGCATGAGGACAGGGCGGGATAATGAAAAACTGTTTTTT. Protein sequence: CASMRTGRDNEKLFF.

This clone showed up just once. This CDR3 reads CASSLASTVGGEKLFF. The CDR3 bases are TGTGCCAGCAGCTTAGCGTCGACAGTAGGGGGTGAAAAACTGTTTTTT. This chain uses TRBV7-9 with TRBJ1-4; perhaps TRBD1 as D (6 bases). The CDR3 contains 16 residues. Germline values: CDR1 SEHNR, CDR2 FQNEAQ (reference sequence). The V end lost 0 bases, the J end lost 7 bases, and 15 bases lay between the germline ends.

V is TRBV28 and J is TRBJ2-5; 10 bases are a match to TRBD1. The CDR3 has 15 residues. The germline V gene has CDR1 MDHEN and CDR2 SYDVKM. V trimming: 5 bases; J trimming: 5 bases; junction bases outside the gene matches: 8. The DNA for the CDR3 is TGTGCCAGCAGTCCCCGGGACAGGGGAAGGGAGACCCAGTACTTC. It encodes CASSPRDRGRETQYF.

V gene TRBV18 combines with J gene TRBJ1-1, with TRBD1 matching over 7 bases. Germline V lookup: CDR1 KGHSH, CDR2 LQKENI. Trimming took 5 bases from V and 5 from J; bases not matched to a gene: 8. CDR3 length: 14 residues. The CDR3, as DNA: TGTGCCAGCTCAACGACAGGGTCACGGACTGAAGCTTTCTTT. Encoded protein: CASSTTGSRTEAFF.

This clone was detected a few times. CDR3 amino acids: CASSLEPGGDTEAFF. As DNA, the CDR3 is TGCGCCAGCAGCTTGGAGCCAGGAGGGGACACTGAAGCTTTCTTT. V and J are TRBV5-1 and TRBJ1-1, with D possibly matching TRBD1 (5 bases). The CDR3 is 15 amino acids. The V gene lost 0 bases and the J gene lost 3 bases, with 12 bases spanning the gap. CDR1 and CDR2 (germline): SGHRS, YFSETQ.

The V and J genes are TRBV10-2 and TRBJ1-1; maybe TRBD1 (6 bases). V was cut by 7 bases and J by 3 bases, with 15 bases left in between. This CDR3 has 14 amino acids. CDR1 WSHSY and CDR2 SAAADI come from the germline V gene. The CDR3 region has the DNA TGCGCCAGCAATCCACAGGGATTCGACACTGAAGCTTTCTTT. Translation: CASNPQGFDTEAFF.

The rearrangement links TRBV19 to TRBJ1-1; D might be TRBD1 (5 bases). The V gene's germline CDR1 is LNHDA and CDR2 SQIVND (reference sequence). V lost 3 bases and J lost 5, with 19 bases in between. This CDR3 spans 16 amino acids. CDR3 DNA: TGTGCCAGTAGTATTAGGCGACAGTCGTGGGGAACTGAAGCTTTCTTT. It codes for CASSIRRQSWGTEAFF.

The chain has TRBV5-8 and TRBJ2-7, with a possible D match to TRBD2 (6 bases). Deletions cut 1 base from V and 0 bases from J, with 17 bases between. Germline loops: CDR1 SGHTS, CDR2 YDEGEE. This CDR3 contains 17 residues. CDR3: CASSLHLSDGSSYEQYF. The CDR3 bases are TGTGCCAGCAGCTTGCATCTTAGCGACGGGAGCTCCTACGAGCAGTACTTC.

The chain employs TRBV12-5 and TRBJ2-1, with a weak D call TRBD2 (6 bases). The CDR3 length is 14 residues. V dropped 4 bases and J dropped 7 bases, with 14 bases sitting between them. Germline CDR1 reads LGHNT; CDR2 reads FRNRAP. For the CDR3, the DNA is TGTGCTAGTGGTTCTCGCGGGGCTCTGAATGAGCAGTTCTTC. Its translation: CASGSRGALNEQFF.

This clone appeared once. CDR3 residues: CASSHPTPGQPPHDTYEQYF. CDR3 in DNA: TGCGCCAGCAGTCACCCTACACCGGGACAGCCACCTCACGATACCTACGAGCAGTACTTC. The chain is built from TRBV23-1 and TRBJ2-7, with 7 bases lining up with TRBD1. TRBV23-1 is labeled an ORF, and its function is uncertain. CDR3 length equals 20 residues. Trimming removed 3 bases from V and 2 bases from J; junction bases left unmatched: 22.

The gene calls are TRBV7-9 and TRBJ1-4; 8 nucleotides line up with TRBD1. CDR3 length: 15 residues. After removal of 5 bases from V and 3 bases from J, the junction contained 5 bases not matched to a gene. In germline, CDR1 is SEHNR, CDR2 FQNEAQ (reference sequence). In DNA form, the CDR3 reads TGTGCCAGCAGCCAGGGGGGACAGGCTAATGAAAAACTGTTTTTT. It specifies CASSQGGQANEKLFF. The complete variable domain, with remaining parts taken from reference TRBV7-9 and TRBJ1-4, reads DTGVSQNPRHKITKRGQNVTFRCDPISEHNRLYWYRQTLGQGPEFLTYFQNEAQLEKSRLLSDRFSAERPKGSFSTLEIQRTEQGDSAMYLCASSQGGQANEKLFFGSGTQLSVL.

The chain recombines TRBV14 with TRBJ2-2; a possible D gene is TRBD2 (5 bases). Germline V CDR1 and CDR2: SGHDN, FVKESK. The CDR3 spans 17 residues. Trimming shortened V by 1 base and J by 6 bases, and 18 bases separated the two germline ends. CDR3 loop: CASSQAGWTSPAGELFF. DNA of the CDR3: TGTGCCAGCAGCCAAGCTGGGTGGACTTCCCCCGCCGGGGAGCTGTTTTTT.

The V and J genes are TRBV9 and TRBJ2-7; TRBD2 is a possible D gene (6 bases). Trimming shortened V by 0 bases and J by 5 bases, and 9 bases separated the two germline ends. In germline, CDR1 is SGDLS, CDR2 YYNGEE. This CDR3 has 13 amino acids. The CDR3, as DNA: TGTGCCAGCAGCGTAGTAGGAGGGAACGAGCAGTACTTC. It encodes CASSVVGGNEQYF. Filled out from reference TRBV9 and TRBJ2-7, the complete variable domain reads DSGVTQTPKHLITATGQRVTLRCSPRSGDLSVYWYQQSLDQGLQFLIQYYNGEERAKGNILERFSAQQFPDLHSELNLSSLELGDSALYFCASSVVGGNEQYFGPGTRLTVT.

The chain uses TRBV7-3 and TRBJ2-1; D is perhaps TRBD2 (7 bases). V lost 6 bases and J 3 bases, leaving 15 bases between the germline ends. The V gene's germline CDR1 is SGHTA and CDR2 FQGTGA. The CDR3 is made up of 15 amino acids. CDR3 protein: CASRLGGAGYNEQFF. The CDR3 region has the DNA TGTGCCAGCAGACTTGGGGGGGCGGGCTACAATGAGCAGTTCTTC.

Only one count was recorded for this clone. The chain couples TRBV4-3 to TRBJ2-1, with D possibly matching TRBD2 (6 bases). The CDR3 is 15 residues long. Germline lookup yields CDR1 LGHNA and CDR2 YSLEER. V dropped 3 bases and J dropped 5 bases, with 14 bases sitting between them. CDR3 sequence: CASSQEGLINNEQFF. The CDR3 bases are TGCGCCAGCAGCCAGGAGGGGCTGATTAACAATGAGCAGTTCTTC.

The chain links TRBV5-4 to TRBJ1-1, with 9 bases matching TRBD1. Germline CDR1 and CDR2: SGHNT and YYREEE (reference sequence). J gave up 3 bases and V 3 bases, and 6 bases lay outside the gene matches. CDR3 length: 15 residues. CDR3: CASSSPGQGDTEAFF. The CDR3 DNA sequence: TGTGCCAGCAGCTCGCCGGGACAGGGTGACACTGAAGCTTTCTTT.

This chain's CDR3 is CASSRDKLGRINYGYTF. CDR3 nucleotides: TGTGCCAGCAGCCGAGATAAACTAGGGAGGATCAACTATGGCTACACCTTC. V is TRBV7-3 and J is TRBJ1-2, with no clear D. Between the trimmed V and J ends, which lost 5 bases and 2 bases, there was a span of 21 bases. Germline CDR1 SGHTA, CDR2 FQGTGA. The CDR3 loop spans 17 amino acids.

The chain uses TRBV7-8 and TRBJ1-1; 7 bases line up with TRBD1. The CDR3 has 14 amino acids. CDR1 SGHVS and CDR2 FQNEAQ come from the germline V gene. After removal of 5 bases from V and 2 bases from J, the junction contained 5 bases not matched to a gene. The CDR3 DNA sequence: TGTGCCAGCAGCGTCCGACAGGGTAACACTGAAGCTTTCTTT. It encodes CASSVRQGNTEAFF.

This chain connects TRBV9 to TRBJ2-1, with D uncertain. Trimming shortened V by 4 bases and J by 0 bases, and 8 bases separated the two germline ends. The CDR3 is 14 residues long. Germline CDR1 and CDR2: SGDLS and YYNGEE. The CDR3, as DNA: TGTGCCAGCAGCCATAGCAGCTCCTACAATGAGCAGTTCTTC. Translation: CASSHSSSYNEQFF.

The table lists this clone with a count of one. The chain has TRBV7-6 and TRBJ2-1; TRBD2 agrees at 7 bases. J lost 2 bases, V lost 4 bases, and 5 bases had no gene match. Germline CDR1 and CDR2: SGHVS and FNYEAQ. The CDR3 contains 15 residues. As DNA, the CDR3 is TGTGCCAGCAGCTCTCGACTAGCTACCTACAATGAGCAGTTCTTC. Translation gives CASSSRLATYNEQFF.

The V and J genes are TRBV6-4 and TRBJ2-3, with 11 bases matching TRBD2. Germline loops: CDR1 MRHNA, CDR2 SNTAGT. This CDR3 has 15 residues. Germline trimming cut 6 bases from V and 3 bases from J; bases unmatched to any gene: 5. Written as DNA, the CDR3 is TGTGCCAGCAGACGACTAGCGGGGTTAACAGATACGCAGTATTTT. It is translated as CASRRLAGLTDTQYF.

The chain is built from TRBV28 and TRBJ2-1, with 8 bases identical to TRBD1. The CDR3 is made up of 15 amino acids. V lost 6 bases, J lost 4 bases, and 8 bases stayed unmatched. Germline assignment: CDR1 MDHEN and CDR2 SYDVKM. The CDR3 DNA reads as TGTGCCAGCAGCTGGGACAGGCGACGATACAATGAGCAGTTCTTC. This encodes CASSWDRRRYNEQFF.

J is TRBJ2-1 and V is TRBV5-1, with 8 bases identical to TRBD2. Germline V lookup: CDR1 SGHRS, CDR2 YFSETQ. The trim removed 0 bases at V and 11 bases at J, leaving 4 bases unmatched. The CDR3 sequence is 13 residues long. The CDR3 DNA reads TGCGCCAGCAGCTTGGAGCTAGCGGGCAAGCAGTTCTTC. Amino acid sequence: CASSLELAGKQFF.

This clone was picked up one time. The CDR3 sequence: CASSVGVGAYSPLHF. DNA of the CDR3: TGTGCCAGCAGCGTAGGAGTAGGGGCGTATTCACCCCTCCACTTT. This chain joins TRBV9 and TRBJ1-6; the D gene is possibly TRBD1 (5 bases). The CDR3 has 15 amino acids. V was cut by 0 bases and J by 8 bases, with 12 bases left in between. Germline V CDR1 and CDR2: SGDLS, YYNGEE.

The chain links TRBV6-6 to TRBJ2-2; 7 bases line up with TRBD2. V gave up 7 bases and J gave up 8 bases; unmatched junction bases: 7. Per germline, CDR1 MNHNY and CDR2 SVGAGI (reference sequence). The CDR3 covers 13 residues. CDR3 sequence reads: CASKGGDVGELFF. Written as DNA, the CDR3 is TGTGCCAGCAAGGGAGGGGACGTGGGGGAGCTGTTTTTT.

This clone was observed once. This chain connects TRBV5-1 to TRBJ1-4; D not resolved. With 5 bases removed from V and 8 bases from J, the gap between germline ends came to 19 bases. CDR1 and CDR2 (germline): SGHRS, YFSETQ. The CDR3 sequence is 15 residues long. For the CDR3, the DNA is TGCGCCAGCAGATACGAGGGAGTGGGTGTAGAAAAACTGTTTTTT. Its translation: CASRYEGVGVEKLFF. Filled out from reference TRBV5-1 and TRBJ1-4, the complete variable domain reads KAGVTQTPRYLIKTRGQQVTLSCSPISGHRSVSWYQQTPGQGLQFLFEYFSETQRNKGNFPGRFSGRQFSNSRSEMNVSTLELGDSALYLCASRYEGVGVEKLFFGSGTQLSVL.

The chain is built from TRBV19 and TRBJ2-2, with 8 nucleotides matching TRBD1. V shed 6 bases and J 4 bases; nucleotides not matched to a gene: 4. The germline V gene encodes CDR1 LNHDA and CDR2 SQIVND (reference sequence). CDR3 length: 14 amino acids. The CDR3 is CASSRQGSTGELFF. The CDR3 bases are TGTGCCAGTAGCCGACAGGGGTCCACCGGGGAGCTGTTTTTT.